Below are 18 T cell receptor beta chains sequenced from a single sample in a study of Graves' ophthalmopathy and Graves' hyperthyroidism. Using RNA transcripts, the TCR beta CDR3 regions were amplified. Scientists carried out first-round RT-PCR using HTBI primers and then a second-round multiplex PCR. One entry per CDR3 protein, called by TCRdb with MiXCR from the multiplex PCR reads. The sample has 210,000 or so distinct CDR3 sequences; over 25% are singletons. The sample comprised peripheral blood. The receptors were sampled from a man aged 50 to 60 with Graves' ophthalmopathy.

This clonotype was picked up many times. This rearrangement joins TRBV12-3 or TRBV12-4 to TRBJ2-7; no definite D call. The CDR3 totals 14 residues. V shed 6 bases and J shed 3 bases, with 15 bases lying between them. Here the CDR3 DNA reads TGTGCCAGCAGCCCGAGTGGGATGCACTACGAGCAGTACTTC. Translated: CASSPSGMHYEQYF.

The sample holds many counts of this clonotype. This chain uses TRBV25-1 with TRBJ2-2; either TRBD1 or TRBD2 may fit D (6 bases each). Trimming cost V 3 bases and J 5 bases, with 16 bases left between them. Germline CDR1 and CDR2: MGHDK and SYGVNS. The CDR3 runs to 16 residues. CDR3 amino acids: CASSDPGAGYTGELFF. The CDR3 region has the DNA TGTGCCAGCAGTGACCCGGGGGCGGGATATACCGGGGAGCTGTTTTTT.

This clonotype was observed many times. The chain uses TRBV11-2 and TRBJ2-7; 11 bases agree with TRBD2. Germline CDR1 is SGHAT and CDR2 is FQNNGV. V was clipped by 0 bases and J by 0 bases; unmatched bases: 4. The CDR3 extends over 17 amino acids. The CDR3 DNA reads TGTGCCAGCAGCTTAGAGGCTAGCGGGAGGCCCTCCTACGAGCAGTACTTC. Residues: CASSLEASGRPSYEQYF.

This clonotype was found many times. CDR3: CASSARVGYTEAFF. As DNA, the CDR3 is TGTGCCAGTAGTGCCAGGGTTGGGTACACTGAAGCTTTCTTT. The V call is TRBV19, the J call TRBJ1-1; TRBD1 might be the D (5 bases). This CDR3 spans 14 amino acids. Between the trimmed V and J ends, which lost 5 bases and 3 bases, there was a span of 13 bases. The germline CDR1 and CDR2 sequences are LNHDA and SQIVND (reference sequence).

This clonotype was found many times. The rearrangement joins TRBV28 to TRBJ1-2, with 7 bases fitting TRBD1. Trimming removed 7 bases from V and 5 bases from J; junction bases left unmatched: 16. The CDR3 has 16 residues. The V gene's germline CDR1 is MDHEN and CDR2 SYDVKM. CDR3 protein: CASTLNSDREEYGYTF. The CDR3 DNA reads as TGTGCCAGCACCTTGAATTCCGACAGGGAGGAATATGGCTACACCTTC.

There are many counts of this clonotype. This chain uses TRBV6-5 with TRBJ2-2, with 8 bases lining up with TRBD1. The V and J ends lost 4 bases and 1 base, in that order; junction bases with no gene match: 8. The CDR3 length is 17 residues. From germline, CDR1 is MNHEY and CDR2 SVGAGI. CDR3 amino acids: CASSSPTGTGNTGELFF. CDR3 nucleotides: TGTGCCAGCAGTTCCCCAACTGGGACAGGGAACACCGGGGAGCTGTTTTTT.

The chain employs TRBV6-2 or TRBV6-3 and TRBJ2-7; D is undetermined. This CDR3 is 15 amino acids long. Germline V gene data show CDR1 as MNHEY and CDR2 as SVGEGT. V lost 0 bases to trimming and J lost 2 bases, with 11 bases between them. The CDR3: CASSYSSRITYEQYF. The CDR3 nucleotides are TGTGCCAGCAGTTACTCCTCCAGGATCACCTACGAGCAGTACTTC.

The J gene is TRBJ2-7, the V gene TRBV7-2; D is uncertain. Between the trimmed V and J ends, which lost 5 bases and 0 bases, there was a span of 14 bases. CDR1 SGHTA and CDR2 FQGNSA come from the germline V gene. The CDR3 length is 15 residues. The DNA of the CDR3 is TGTGCCAGCAGCCCCCTGGCGGTTAGCTCCTACGAGCAGTACTTC. It translates to CASSPLAVSSYEQYF.

The chain links TRBV6-5 to TRBJ1-6, with 7 bases matching TRBD1. This CDR3 spans 16 amino acids. CDR1 and CDR2 (germline): MNHEY, SVGAGI. V was clipped by 0 bases and J by 9 bases; unmatched bases: 8. CDR3 in DNA: TGTGCCAGCAGTTACTCGCGGACAGGCTTTGGTTCACCCCTCCACTTT. Its protein is CASSYSRTGFGSPLHF.

This clonotype was found many times. The chain has TRBV24-1 and TRBJ2-2, with D maybe TRBD1 (5 bases). Germline lookup yields CDR1 KGHDR and CDR2 SFDVKD. This CDR3 has 14 residues. V lost 9 bases to trimming and J lost 0 bases, with 10 bases between them. In DNA form, the CDR3 reads TGTGCCACCGACTCGACAGCGAACACCGGGGAGCTGTTTTTT. Residues: CATDSTANTGELFF.

In this sample, this clonotype turned up many times. The chain links TRBV7-8 to TRBJ1-1; D perhaps matches TRBD1 (5 bases). Germline V CDR1 and CDR2: SGHVS, FQNEAQ. The CDR3 sequence is 14 residues long. The V gene lost 1 base and the J gene lost 6 bases, with 12 bases spanning the gap. CDR3 region: CASSLVGQGSEAFF. For the CDR3, the DNA is TGTGCCAGCAGCTTAGTCGGGCAGGGCTCTGAAGCTTTCTTT.

In regard to this clonotype: A much larger clone sits a single nucleotide away, making a read error possible. As the CDR3 is not closed by the conserved phenylalanine or tryptophan, this likely results from a read error. The J gene is TRBJ2-7, the V gene TRBV5-1; the match to TRBD1 covers 7 bases. Germline trimming cut 3 bases from V and 5 bases from J; bases unmatched to any gene: 5. CDR1 and CDR2 from the germline V gene are SGHRS and YFSETQ. The CDR3 covers 13 residues. The CDR3 bases are TGCGCCAGCAGCTCGGGACAGCTGGACGAGCAGTACTGC. This translates into CASSSGQLDEQYC.

This clonotype was counted ten times or more. This rearrangement joins TRBV2 to TRBJ2-2; D is uncertain. The V end was cut by 5 bases, the J end by 0 bases, with 13 bases between. This CDR3 comprises 16 residues. Germline CDR1 reads SNHLY; CDR2 reads FYNNEI. CDR3 residues: CASSYFEVANTGELFF. The DNA of the CDR3 is TGTGCCAGCAGTTATTTCGAGGTCGCGAACACCGGGGAGCTGTTTTTT.

This clonotype was seen ten or more times. V is TRBV7-2 and J is TRBJ2-7; TRBD1 matches at 7 bases. Losses at the gene ends were 2 bases for V and 1 base for J; bases not matched to a gene: 11. Germline V gene data show CDR1 as SGHTA and CDR2 as FQGNSA. The CDR3 runs 17 residues. The CDR3 bases are TGTGCCAGCAGCTTAAGACAGGGAGTGACACGGTCCTACGAGCAGTACTTC. Its protein product is CASSLRQGVTRSYEQYF.

This clonotype was seen many times. The gene calls are TRBV28 and TRBJ1-2, with TRBD1 identical over 7 bases. This CDR3 is built from 14 residues. Unmatched junction bases numbered 5, after V lost 2 bases and J lost 5 bases. The V gene's germline CDR1 is MDHEN and CDR2 SYDVKM. This CDR3 reads CASSLVGQAYGYTF. In DNA form, the CDR3 reads TGTGCCAGCAGTTTAGTCGGACAGGCTTATGGCTACACCTTC.

The rearrangement uses TRBV6-2 or TRBV6-3 and TRBJ2-5, with D possibly TRBD1 on 5 matching bases. V was cut by 2 bases and J by 4 bases, with 8 bases left in between. The CDR3 is 13 residues long. CDR1 is MNHEY and CDR2 is SVGEGT in the germline V gene. The DNA for the CDR3 is TGTGCCAGCAGTTACAGGGGTTCAGAGACCCAGTACTTC. Translating gives CASSYRGSETQYF.

This clonotype was counted many times. The chain uses TRBV12-5 and TRBJ1-2; D possibly corresponds to TRBD1 (5 bases). The CDR3 sequence is 17 residues long. V was shortened by 7 bases and J by 6 bases, with 27 bases between the two germline ends. Germline loops: CDR1 LGHNT, CDR2 FRNRAP. The CDR3 DNA sequence: TGTGCTAGTGAGGGTTCGAGGAACAGGCCATTGTGGCATGGCTACACCTTC. Its translation: CASEGSRNRPLWHGYTF.

There are many counts of this clonotype. The chain links TRBV3-1 to TRBJ2-2, with D possibly matching TRBD2 (5 bases). There are 15 residues in the CDR3. Germline values: CDR1 LGHDT, CDR2 YNNKEL (reference sequence). V was shortened by 1 base and J by 6 bases, with 12 bases between the two germline ends. CDR3 in amino acids: CASSQVAGGPGELFF. The CDR3 region has the DNA TGTGCCAGCAGCCAAGTTGCGGGCGGCCCCGGGGAGCTGTTTTTT. The variable domain in full, with the rest retrieved from reference TRBV3-1 and TRBJ2-2, is DTAVSQTPKYLVTQMGNDKSIKCEQNLGHDTMYWYKQDSKKFLKIMFSYNNKELIINETVPNRFSPKSPDKAHLNLHINSLELGDSAVYFCASSQVAGGPGELFFGEGSRLTVL.